A selection of T cell receptor beta chains follows, all from one sample in a study of EBV T-cell therapy then PD-1 blockade in nasopharyngeal carcinoma. No antigens are known for them. TCRdb keeps only in-frame clones here, not all; method: immunoSEQ multiplex PCR. Of about 22,000 clones listed, over 75% are singletons. Sequencing was performed on CD8+ T cells from blood, taken at day -245 from a patient whose treatment included autologous EBV-specific T cells and nivolumab. All receptors come from a man aged 35-49 years with nasopharyngeal carcinoma. The CDR3 runs from the conserved cysteine through the conserved F or W. A D gene is named only where the DNA matches it firmly. Size is stated for part of the rows, as once, few or many counts, or as a class when the clone is expanded.

few,TRBV5-3,TRBD2,TRBJ2-5,CARSLSWVAGADGETQYF,TGTGCCAGAAGCTTGAGTTGGGTAGCGGGGGCCGACGGGGAGACCCAGTACTTC
medium-sized,TRBV2,-,TRBJ2-2,CASSGAAVQPSELFF,TGTGCCAGCAGTGGGGCGGCAGTCCAACCATCGGAGCTGTTTTTT
-,TRBV9,-,TRBJ1-1,CASSVEKWSNAEAFF,TGTGCCAGCAGCGTAGAGAAGTGGAGTAATGCTGAAGCTTTCTTT
-,TRBV4-2,TRBD2,TRBJ2-3,CASSQEGLPADTQYF,TGTGCCAGCAGCCAAGAGGGACTACCGGCAGATACGCAGTATTTT
-,TRBV7-9,-,TRBJ1-4,CASSLTTNEKLFF,TGTGCCAGCAGCTTAACCACTAATGAAAAACTGTTTTTT
-,TRBV28,TRBD2,TRBJ2-5,CANSFKGLAGVGETQYF,TGTGCCAACAGTTTCAAGGGACTAGCGGGGGTGGGAGAGACCCAGTACTTC
-,TRBV19,-,TRBJ1-2,CATHGTFLNYGYTF,TGTGCCACCCATGGGACTTTCTTGAACTATGGCTACACCTTC
-,TRBV7-3,-,TRBJ2-3,CASSSTGDTDTQYF,TGTGCCAGCAGCTCAACGGGGGACACAGATACGCAGTATTTT
-,TRBV10-3,TRBD1,TRBJ2-6,CATWDRAYSGANVLTF,TGTGCCACCTGGGACAGAGCTTACTCTGGGGCCAACGTCCTGACTTTC
-,TRBV12-3/TRBV12-4,-,TRBJ1-1,CASSQDGFMAFF,TGTGCCAGCAGTCAGGACGGGTTCATGGCTTTCTTT
-,TRBV30,-,TRBJ2-1,CAWRIHSIANEQFF,TGTGCCTGGAGGATCCACTCTATCGCCAATGAGCAGTTCTTC
-,TRBV5-1,-,TRBJ1-4,CASSLATGPVEKLFF,TGCGCCAGCAGCTTGGCTACGGGACCGGTTGAAAAACTGTTTTTT
medium-sized,TRBV7-9,-,TRBJ1-4,CASIQIGVNEKLFF,TGTGCCAGCATCCAGATAGGGGTTAATGAAAAACTGTTTTTT
-,TRBV7-9,-,TRBJ1-6,CASSSTQGTYNSPLHF,TGTGCCAGCAGTTCTACTCAGGGAACCTATAATTCACCCCTCCACTTT
few,TRBV6-5,TRBD2,TRBJ2-2,CASSETSGGSGELFF,TGTGCCAGCAGCGAGACTAGCGGGGGGAGCGGGGAGCTGTTTTTT
few,TRBV28,-,TRBJ1-6,CASSFPSPLHF,TGTGCCAGCAGTTTCCCCTCACCCCTCCACTTT
-,TRBV9,-,TRBJ1-2,CASSLNYGYTF,TGTGCCAGCAGTCTTAACTATGGCTACACCTTC
few,TRBV27,-,TRBJ1-2,CASSFGQGIFGYTF,TGTGCCAGCAGTTTTGGGCAGGGAATCTTTGGCTACACCTTC
-,TRBV5-4,-,TRBJ2-1,CASSPTYNEQFF,TGTGCCAGCAGCCCTACGTACAATGAGCAGTTCTTC
few,TRBV23-1,-,TRBJ1-4,CASSQYPDSDATNEKLFF,TGCGCCAGCAGTCAATATCCGGACAGTGATGCAACTAATGAAAAACTGTTTTTT
-,TRBV6-2/TRBV6-3,-,TRBJ2-2,CASSYRSGELFF,TGTGCCAGCAGTTACCGATCCGGGGAGCTGTTTTTT
medium-sized,TRBV7-9,-,TRBJ1-5,CASSSTAVGDQPQHF,TGTGCCAGCAGCTCGACAGCCGTGGGGGATCAGCCCCAGCATTTT
-,TRBV6-2/TRBV6-3,-,TRBJ1-1,CASSYETGGNTEAFF,TGTGCCAGCAGTTACGAGACAGGCGGGAACACTGAAGCTTTCTTT
-,TRBV6-4,-,TRBJ2-7,CASSKGTGSYEQYF,TGTGCCAGCAGTAAAGGGACGGGATCCTACGAGCAGTACTTC
-,TRBV30,-,TRBJ2-2,CAWSAASRESGELFF,TGTGCCTGGAGTGCCGCCAGTAGGGAGTCCGGGGAGCTGTTTTTT
few,TRBV6-5,TRBD2,TRBJ2-5,CASSYSAGGPETQYF,TGTGCCAGCAGTTACTCAGCGGGGGGGCCAGAGACCCAGTACTTC
-,TRBV6-5,-,TRBJ2-5,CASSYDRWWETQYF,TGTGCCAGCAGTTACGACCGGTGGTGGGAGACCCAGTACTTC
-,TRBV6-2/TRBV6-3,TRBD2,TRBJ2-5,CASSFSGVQETQYF,TGTGCCAGCAGTTTTAGCGGGGTACAAGAGACCCAGTACTTC
-,TRBV12-5,-,TRBJ1-2,CASGPGAPHYGYTF,TGTGCTAGTGGTCCCGGGGCGCCTCACTATGGCTACACCTTC
-,TRBV25-1,TRBD1,TRBJ1-6,CASSDGQGGNSPLHF,TGTGCCAGCAGTGACGGACAGGGGGGAAATTCACCCCTCCACTTT
-,TRBV7-8,-,TRBJ1-4,CASSLVFRVDGTTNEKLFF,TGTGCCAGCAGCTTAGTATTTCGGGTAGATGGCACAACTAATGAAAAACTGTTTTTT
few,TRBV4-2,TRBD2,TRBJ2-1,CASSQDHGGGVWNEQFF,TGTGCCAGCAGCCAAGATCATGGCGGGGGGGTCTGGAATGAGCAGTTCTTC
-,TRBV7-6,-,TRBJ2-7,CASSLARGGGDRSSYEQYF,TGTGCCAGCAGCTTAGCGCGCGGAGGGGGGGACCGCAGCTCCTACGAGCAGTACTTC
-,TRBV11-2,-,TRBJ1-1,CASSLPSGGTEAFF,TGTGCCAGCAGCTTGCCTTCGGGGGGCACTGAAGCTTTCTTT
-,TRBV5-5,-,TRBJ1-3,CASSLGESSGNTIYF,TGTGCCAGCAGCTTGGGCGAGAGCTCTGGAAACACCATATATTTT
-,TRBV19,-,TRBJ1-1,CASSVDSKNTEAFF,TGTGCCAGTAGTGTCGACAGCAAGAACACTGAAGCTTTCTTT
-,TRBV2,-,TRBJ2-1,CASTPYNEQFF,TGTGCCAGCACCCCGTACAATGAGCAGTTCTTC
-,TRBV13,TRBD1,TRBJ2-7,CASSWLRDRGIYEQYF,TGTGCCAGCAGCTGGCTCCGGGACAGGGGTATCTACGAGCAGTACTTC
-,TRBV11-1,-,TRBJ2-1,CASSLDIHEQFF,TGTGCCAGCAGCTTGGACATCCACGAGCAGTTCTTC
few,TRBV10-2,TRBD1,TRBJ2-7,CASSDARQGVGYEQYF,TGCGCCAGCAGTGATGCCCGACAGGGAGTGGGCTACGAGCAGTACTTC
-,TRBV19,-,TRBJ1-5,CASSMDSYNQPQHF,TGTGCCAGTAGTATGGACAGCTACAATCAGCCCCAGCATTTT
-,TRBV19,-,TRBJ1-6,CASSALSGSGSPLHF,TGTGCCAGTTCCGCATTATCAGGGAGCGGATCACCCCTCCACTTT
-,TRBV6-2/TRBV6-3,-,TRBJ1-2,CASSYFDGYTF,TGTGCCAGCAGTTACTTCGATGGCTACACCTTC
-,TRBV9,-,TRBJ2-2,CASSDPLRVGELFF,TGTGCCAGCAGCGACCCACTGAGGGTCGGGGAGCTGTTTTTT
-,TRBV9,TRBD2,TRBJ2-3,CASSVVSGGADTQYF,TGTGCCAGCAGCGTAGTTAGCGGGGGCGCAGATACGCAGTATTTT
once,TRBV7-9,-,TRBJ2-6,CASSLLDPGANVLTF,TGTGCCAGCAGCTTACTCGATCCTGGGGCCAACGTCCTGACTTTC
-,TRBV7-3,-,TRBJ2-5,CASSLGSTSLETQYF,TGTGCCAGCAGCTTAGGGTCGACTAGTTTGGAGACCCAGTACTTC
-,TRBV5-3,-,TRBJ1-4,CARSPGGRLNEKLFF,TGTGCCAGATCCCCCGGGGGTCGCCTTAATGAAAAACTGTTTTTT
-,TRBV7-9,TRBD1,TRBJ2-5,CASSLTGQGAFRETQYF,TGTGCCAGCAGCTTAACGGGACAGGGGGCCTTTCGAGAGACCCAGTACTTC
-,TRBV5-1,TRBD1,TRBJ2-1,CASSLAITGEVHEQFF,TGCGCCAGCAGCTTGGCCATCACAGGGGAAGTGCATGAGCAGTTCTTC
few,TRBV5-6,TRBD2,TRBJ2-2,CASSLIQLAGGNTGELFF,TGTGCCAGCAGCTTGATACAACTAGCGGGGGGGAACACCGGGGAGCTGTTTTTT
-,TRBV6-2/TRBV6-3,-,TRBJ1-1,CASSLRENTEAFF,TGTGCCAGCAGTTTAAGAGAGAACACTGAAGCTTTCTTT
-,TRBV5-6,-,TRBJ1-5,CASSFGSKNQPQHF,TGTGCCAGCAGCTTCGGAAGCAAAAATCAGCCCCAGCATTTT
-,TRBV19,-,TRBJ1-2,CASSIYRYGYTF,TGTGCCAGTAGTATATACAGATATGGCTACACCTTC
once,TRBV27,-,TRBJ1-5,CASRPSNQPQHF,TGTGCCAGCAGACCTAGCAATCAGCCCCAGCATTTT
-,TRBV6-2/TRBV6-3,TRBD2,TRBJ2-1,CASSSSGEVNEQFF,TGTGCCAGCAGTAGTAGCGGGGAAGTAAATGAGCAGTTCTTC
-,TRBV4-3,TRBD2,TRBJ2-5,CASSQDRRLAGGFQYF,TGCGCCAGCAGCCAAGATCGTAGGCTAGCGGGGGGTTTCCAGTACTTC
-,TRBV27,-,TRBJ1-2,CASSWGQPYGYTF,TGTGCCAGCAGTTGGGGGCAACCCTATGGCTACACCTTC
-,TRBV29-1,-,TRBJ2-1,CSVLRENEQFF,TGCAGCGTGCTAAGGGAGAATGAGCAGTTCTTC